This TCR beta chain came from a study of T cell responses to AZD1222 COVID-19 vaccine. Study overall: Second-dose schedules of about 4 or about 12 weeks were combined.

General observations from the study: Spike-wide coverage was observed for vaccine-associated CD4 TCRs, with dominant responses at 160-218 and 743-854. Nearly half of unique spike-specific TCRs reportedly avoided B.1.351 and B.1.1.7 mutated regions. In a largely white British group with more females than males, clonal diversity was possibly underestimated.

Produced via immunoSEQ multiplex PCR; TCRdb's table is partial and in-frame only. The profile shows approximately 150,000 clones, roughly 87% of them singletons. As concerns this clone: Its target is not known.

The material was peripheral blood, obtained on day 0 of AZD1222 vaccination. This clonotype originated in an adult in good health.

As DNA, the CDR3 is TGTGCCAGCACCCGTGTTCGTTCGGGACAGGGGTTCAATGAGCAGTTCTTC. It specifies CASTRVRSGQGFNEQFF. The chain joins TRBV2 to TRBJ2-1; 10 bases match TRBD1. The CDR3 is made up of 17 amino acids. Germline values: CDR1 SNHLY, CDR2 FYNNEI. V lost 7 bases to trimming and J lost 6 bases; unmatched junction nucleotides: 15.